This T cell receptor (beta chain) is drawn from a study of T cells in Graves' hyperthyroidism and ophthalmopathy. About the study: Staff took peripheral blood when the initial diagnosis was made, before any treatment began.

A NOSPECS grade of at least 4, a Clinical Activity Score of at least 3 and duration under 3 months were recorded in ophthalmopathy patients. Clinical symptoms, serum thyroxine and TRAb, thyroid ultrasound and orbital computed tomography were used for the diagnoses. The germline CDR1 and CDR2 sequences are SQVTM and ANQGSEA. The V and J ends lost 4 bases and 7 bases respectively, with 10 bases between them. The CDR3 length is 11 residues. With regard to this clonotype: Its antigen is unidentified.

Study results and caveats: The model anticipated ophthalmopathy a median about 7 months pre-onset.

TCR beta CDR3 region amplification was performed from RNA transcripts. First-round RT-PCR with HTBI primers amplified the TCR CDR3 region. One entry per CDR3 protein results from TCRdb running MiXCR on the multiplex PCR reads. The table shows 300,000 to 400,000 distinct CDR3 sequences, with about 18% occurring only once. The receptor was derived from a man younger than 35 with Graves' ophthalmopathy. Sequencing was carried out using blood. The genes are TRBV29-1 and TRBJ1-1; D not certain. CDR3 coding DNA: TGCAGCGTTGGAGAACTAGATGAAGCTTTCTTT. Amino acid sequence: CSVGELDEAFF.